This TCR beta chain came from a study of shared T cell receptors in the human thymus. Sequencing used immunoSEQ multiplex PCR; TCRdb keeps in-frame clones, though not all of them. This table holds about 540,000 clones, approximately 78% found once. Trimming took 3 bases from V and 5 from J; bases not matched to a gene: 3. This CDR3 has 13 residues. CDR1 and CDR2 from the germline V gene are SGHTA and FQGNSA. These data are also associated with another study on human thymus T cells. That work contributes: Serving as donors were healthy Finnish infants, each of whom was having open corrective surgery for congenital heart defects. Thymic samples were excised during corrective heart operations. There appeared to be biased usage of V and J genes in thymic and blood repertoires. Thymic repertoires from unrelated individuals overlapped highly, related research reported.

This chain connects TRBV7-2 to TRBJ2-5, with 7 nucleotides matching TRBD2. This receptor was obtained from a boy in the first two years of life with a congenital heart defect. Sample: thymocytes. The CDR3 DNA sequence: TGTGCCAGCAGCTTTACTAGCGACGAGACCCAGTACTTC. Protein product: CASSFTSDETQYF. Using reference TRBV7-2 and TRBJ2-5 for the parts outside the CDR3, the full variable domain is GAGVSQSPSNKVTEKGKDVELRCDPISGHTALYWYRQSLGQGLEFLIYFQGNSAPDKSGLPSDRFSAERTGGSVSTLTIQRTQQEDSAVYLCASSFTSDETQYFGPGTRLLVL.